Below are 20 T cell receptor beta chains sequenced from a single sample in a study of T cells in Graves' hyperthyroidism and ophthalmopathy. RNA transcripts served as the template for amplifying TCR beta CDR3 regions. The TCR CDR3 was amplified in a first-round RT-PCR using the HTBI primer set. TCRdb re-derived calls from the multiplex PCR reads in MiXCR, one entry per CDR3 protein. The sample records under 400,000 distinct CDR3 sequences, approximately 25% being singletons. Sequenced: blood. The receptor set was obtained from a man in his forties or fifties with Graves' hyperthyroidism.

Here the CDR3 DNA reads TGCAGTGCTAAGGGTAAGACGAACACTGAAGCTTTCTTT. Encoded protein: CSAKGKTNTEAFF. The chain combines TRBV20-1 with TRBJ1-1; D is unclear. The CDR3 has 13 amino acids. The germline V gene encodes CDR1 DFQATT and CDR2 SNEGSKA (reference sequence). Trimming cost V 4 bases and J 1 base, with 10 bases left between them.

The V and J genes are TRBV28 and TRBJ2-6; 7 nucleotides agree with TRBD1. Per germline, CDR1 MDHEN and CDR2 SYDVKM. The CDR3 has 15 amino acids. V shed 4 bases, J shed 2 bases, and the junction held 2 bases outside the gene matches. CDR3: CASSSTGAGANVLTF. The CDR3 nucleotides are TGTGCCAGCAGTTCTACAGGGGCTGGGGCCAACGTCCTGACTTTC.

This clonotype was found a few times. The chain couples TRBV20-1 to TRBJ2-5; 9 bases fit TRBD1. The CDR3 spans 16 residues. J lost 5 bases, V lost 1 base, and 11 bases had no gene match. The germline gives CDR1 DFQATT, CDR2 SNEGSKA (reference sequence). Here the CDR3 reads CSARVGTQGARETQYF. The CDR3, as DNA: TGCAGTGCTAGAGTGGGTACACAGGGGGCGCGGGAGACCCAGTACTTC.

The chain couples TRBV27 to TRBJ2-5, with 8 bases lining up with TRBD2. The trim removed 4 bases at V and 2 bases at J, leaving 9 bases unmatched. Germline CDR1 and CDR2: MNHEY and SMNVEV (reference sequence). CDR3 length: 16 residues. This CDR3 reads CASSSLGGRNQETQYF. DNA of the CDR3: TGTGCCAGCAGTTCCCTTGGCGGGAGGAATCAAGAGACCCAGTACTTC.

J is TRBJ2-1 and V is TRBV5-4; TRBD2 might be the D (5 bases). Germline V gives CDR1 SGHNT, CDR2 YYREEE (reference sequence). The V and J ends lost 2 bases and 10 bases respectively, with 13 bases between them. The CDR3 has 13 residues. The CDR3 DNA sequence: TGTGCCAGCAGCTTAGATGAGGGAGAGGAGCAGTTCTTC. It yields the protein CASSLDEGEEQFF.

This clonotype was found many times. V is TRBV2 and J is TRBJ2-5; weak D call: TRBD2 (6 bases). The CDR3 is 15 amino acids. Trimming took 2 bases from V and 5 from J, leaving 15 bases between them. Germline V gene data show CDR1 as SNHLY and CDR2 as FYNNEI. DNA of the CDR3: TGTGCCAGCAGTGAATGGACGGGAGAGGGTGAGACCCAGTACTTC. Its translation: CASSEWTGEGETQYF.

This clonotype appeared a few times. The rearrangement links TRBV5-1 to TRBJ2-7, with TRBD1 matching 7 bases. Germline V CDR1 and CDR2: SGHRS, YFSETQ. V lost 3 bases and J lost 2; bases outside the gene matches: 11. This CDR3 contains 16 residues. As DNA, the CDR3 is TGCGCCAGCAGCTCCGCCGCCGGGACAGCGGCCTACGAGCAGTACTTC. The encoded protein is CASSSAAGTAAYEQYF.

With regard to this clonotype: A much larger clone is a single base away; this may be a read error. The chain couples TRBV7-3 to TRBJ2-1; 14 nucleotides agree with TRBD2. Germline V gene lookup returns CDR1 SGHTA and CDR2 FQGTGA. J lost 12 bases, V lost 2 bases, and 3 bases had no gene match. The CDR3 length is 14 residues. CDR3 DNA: TGTGCCAGCAGCTTAGAAGGGACTAGCGGGAGGCAGTTCTTC. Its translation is CASSLEGTSGRQFF.

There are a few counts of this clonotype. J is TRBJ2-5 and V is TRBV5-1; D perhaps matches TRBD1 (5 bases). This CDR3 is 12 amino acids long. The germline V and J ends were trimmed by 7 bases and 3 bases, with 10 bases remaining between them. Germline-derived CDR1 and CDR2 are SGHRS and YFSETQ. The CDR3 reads CASSTGKETQYF. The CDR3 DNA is TGCGCCAGCTCCACAGGAAAAGAGACCCAGTACTTC.

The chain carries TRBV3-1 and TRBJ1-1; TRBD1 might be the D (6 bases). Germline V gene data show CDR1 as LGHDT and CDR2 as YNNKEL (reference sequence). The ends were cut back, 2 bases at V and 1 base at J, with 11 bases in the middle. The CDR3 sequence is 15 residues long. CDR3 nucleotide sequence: TGTGCCAGCAGCCAAAATTTCAGGGGGAACACTGAAGCTTTCTTT. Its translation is CASSQNFRGNTEAFF.

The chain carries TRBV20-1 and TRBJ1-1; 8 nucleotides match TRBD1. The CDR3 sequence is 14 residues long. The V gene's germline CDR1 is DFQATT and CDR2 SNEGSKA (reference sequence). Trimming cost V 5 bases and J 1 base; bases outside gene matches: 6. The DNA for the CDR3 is TGCAGTGCTGCAGGGGGCAGAGGGAACACTGAAGCTTTCTTT. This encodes CSAAGGRGNTEAFF.

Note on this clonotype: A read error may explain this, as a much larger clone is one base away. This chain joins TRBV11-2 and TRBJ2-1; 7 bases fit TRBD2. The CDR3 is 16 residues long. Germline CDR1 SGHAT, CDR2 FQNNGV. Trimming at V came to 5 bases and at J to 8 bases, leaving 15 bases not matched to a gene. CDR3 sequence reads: CASSLGRGVLMDEQFF. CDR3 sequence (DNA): TGTGCCAGCAGCCTGGGACGGGGGGTACTCATGGATGAGCAGTTCTTC. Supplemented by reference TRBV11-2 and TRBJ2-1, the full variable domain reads EAGVAQSPRYKIIEKRQSVAFWCNPISGHATLYWYQQILGQGPKLLIQFQNNGVVDDSQLPKDRFSAERLKGVDSTLKIQPAKLEDSAVYLCASSLGRGVLMDEQFFGPGTRLTVL.

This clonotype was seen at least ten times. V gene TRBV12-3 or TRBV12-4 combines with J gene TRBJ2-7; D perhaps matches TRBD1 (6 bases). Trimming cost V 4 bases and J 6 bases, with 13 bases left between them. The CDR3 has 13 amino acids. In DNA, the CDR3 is TGTGCCAGCAGTTCTGGACAGAGGATCGAGCAGTACTTC. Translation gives CASSSGQRIEQYF.

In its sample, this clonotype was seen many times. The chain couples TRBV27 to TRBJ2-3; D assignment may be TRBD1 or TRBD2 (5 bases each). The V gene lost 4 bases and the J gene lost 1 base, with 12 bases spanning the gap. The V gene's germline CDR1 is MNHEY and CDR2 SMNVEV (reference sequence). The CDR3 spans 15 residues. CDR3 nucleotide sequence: TGTGCCAGCAGTTCCCCGTGGGGACGCACAGATACGCAGTATTTT. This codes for CASSSPWGRTDTQYF.

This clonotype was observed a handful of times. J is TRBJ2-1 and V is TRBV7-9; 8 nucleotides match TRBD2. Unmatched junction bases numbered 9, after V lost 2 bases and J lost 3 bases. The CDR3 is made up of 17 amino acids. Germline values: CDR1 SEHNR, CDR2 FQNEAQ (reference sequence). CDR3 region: CASSLSRLSGGYNEQFF. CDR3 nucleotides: TGTGCCAGCAGCTTATCCCGGCTCAGCGGGGGCTACAATGAGCAGTTCTTC.

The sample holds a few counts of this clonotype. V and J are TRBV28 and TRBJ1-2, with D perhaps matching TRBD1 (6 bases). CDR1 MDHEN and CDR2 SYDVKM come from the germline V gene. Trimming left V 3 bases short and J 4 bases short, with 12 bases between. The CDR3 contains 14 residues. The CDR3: CASSFSGATYGYTF. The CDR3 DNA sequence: TGTGCCAGCAGTTTTTCGGGGGCTACCTATGGCTACACCTTC.

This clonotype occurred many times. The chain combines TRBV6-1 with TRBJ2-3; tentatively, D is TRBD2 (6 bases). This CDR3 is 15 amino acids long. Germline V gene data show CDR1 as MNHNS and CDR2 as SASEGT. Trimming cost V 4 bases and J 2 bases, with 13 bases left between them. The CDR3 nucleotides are TGTGCCAGCAGTGGTGGTCGGGAGTTCACAGATACGCAGTATTTT. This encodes CASSGGREFTDTQYF.

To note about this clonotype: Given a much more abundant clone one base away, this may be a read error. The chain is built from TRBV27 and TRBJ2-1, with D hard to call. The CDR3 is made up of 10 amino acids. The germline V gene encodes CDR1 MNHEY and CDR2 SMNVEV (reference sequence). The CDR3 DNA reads TGTGCCAGCAGTTCCAATGAGAAGTTCTTC. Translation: CASSSNEKFF.

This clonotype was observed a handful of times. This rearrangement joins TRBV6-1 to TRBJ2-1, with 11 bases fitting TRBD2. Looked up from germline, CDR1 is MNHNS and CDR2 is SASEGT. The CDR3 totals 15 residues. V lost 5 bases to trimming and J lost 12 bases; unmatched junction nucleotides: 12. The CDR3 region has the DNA TGTGCCAGCAGTACCACGGGACTAGCGGCCAATACGCAGTTCTTC. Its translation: CASSTTGLAANTQFF.

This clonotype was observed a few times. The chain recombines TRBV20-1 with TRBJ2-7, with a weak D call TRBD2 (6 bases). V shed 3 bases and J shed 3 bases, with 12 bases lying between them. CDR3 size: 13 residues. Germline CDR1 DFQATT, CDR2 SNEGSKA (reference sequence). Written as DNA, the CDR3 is TGCAGTGCTAGTGGCGGGGCGGTCTACGAGCAGTACTTC. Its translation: CSASGGAVYEQYF.